This T cell receptor (beta chain) was obtained from a study of spatial heterogeneity in lung cancer. Study summary: Patients with untreated early-stage non-small cell lung cancer, numbering 55 to 80, were the donors. As counted in raw reads, each unique TCR and UMI combination appeared more than ten times on average. Sequencing was performed on follow-up PBMC samples when available, collected at a median of approximately 2 years after resection. Fewer alpha-chain than beta-chain sequences were consistently detected.

Specified time point: blood at routine non-recurrence follow-up after resection. Whole RNA, isolated from tumor, nontumor lung or frozen PBMC, was sequenced without prior sorting. This clonotype was detected ten times or more. The CDR3 has 16 amino acids. J was trimmed by 3 bases and V by 3 bases; bases with no gene match: 6. CDR1 and CDR2 (germline): SGHTA, FQGNSA. TCRdb fed the 5' RACE reads into MiXCR, producing one record per CDR3 protein. This table has some 120,000 distinct CDR3 sequences, more than 10% appearing once. This sample comprised PBMCs, obtained at follow-up. The rearrangement joins TRBV7-2 to TRBJ2-1; the match to TRBD1 covers 9 bases. This sequence originates from a male donor with early-stage non-small cell lung cancer. The CDR3 DNA reads TGTGCCAGCAGCTTTCAAGGGACAGGGCTCTACAATGAGCAGTTCTTC. Its translation is CASSFQGTGLYNEQFF.